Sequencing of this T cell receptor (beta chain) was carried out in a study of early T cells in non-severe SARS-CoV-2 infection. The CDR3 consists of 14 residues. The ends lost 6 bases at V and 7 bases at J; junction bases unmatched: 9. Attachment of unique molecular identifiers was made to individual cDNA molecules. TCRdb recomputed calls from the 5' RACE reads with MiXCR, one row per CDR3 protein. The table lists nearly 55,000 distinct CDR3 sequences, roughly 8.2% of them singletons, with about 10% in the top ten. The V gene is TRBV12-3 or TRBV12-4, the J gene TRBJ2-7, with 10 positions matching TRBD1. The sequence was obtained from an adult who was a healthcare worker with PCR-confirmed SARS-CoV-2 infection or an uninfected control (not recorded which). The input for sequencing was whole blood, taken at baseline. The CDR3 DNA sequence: TGTGCCAGCAGCCGGGACAGGGGCTCGGGGGAGCAGTACTTC. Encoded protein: CASSRDRGSGEQYF.